Following are 17 T cell receptor beta chains from one sample sequenced in a study of glioma-infiltrating T cells. The iRepertoire nested amplicon-rescue multiplex PCR amplified TCR alpha and beta CDR3s from RNA. TCRdb passed the multiplex PCR reads through MiXCR, listing each CDR3 protein once. The data show 110,000 or so distinct CDR3 sequences, with 25% seen just once and 35% held by the top ten. What was sequenced was glioma tissue, nonneoplastic brain tissue, or PBMCs (not recorded which). These receptors came from a human donor with low-grade glioma or glioblastoma, undergoing nonglioma brain surgery, or in good health (not recorded which).

A note on this clonotype: A single base separates this from a much larger clone, so it may be a read error. The V and J genes are TRBV7-2 and TRBJ2-2, with 8 positions matching TRBD1. Germline assignment: CDR1 SGHTA and CDR2 FQGNSA. The CDR3 totals 16 residues. V was pared by 0 bases and J by 1 base, with 1 base of the junction left unmatched. The CDR3 DNA reads as TGTGCCAGCAGCTTAGCGACAGGGGTGAACACCGGGGAGCTGTTTTTT. The encoded protein is CASSLATGVNTGELFF.

Concerning this clonotype itself: Its ends do not fully match the called genes, so a read error is possible. The chain links TRBV20-1 to TRBJ2-3; tentatively, D is TRBD2 (7 bases). Germline CDR1 DFQATT, CDR2 SNEGSKA (reference sequence). This CDR3 spans 16 amino acids. This CDR3 is CSAAGGGGASTDMQYF. The CDR3 nucleotides read TGCAGTGCTGCCGGTGGGGGGGGGGCTAGCACAGATATGCAGTATTTT.

This clonotype appeared a few times. This chain uses TRBV9 with TRBJ2-3; 7 bases match TRBD2. This CDR3 region has 14 residues. J lost 10 bases, V lost 0 bases, and 8 bases had no gene match. Germline V gene sequence: CDR1 SGDLS, CDR2 YYNGEE. The CDR3 spells CASSVVTSASAQYF. CDR3 nucleotides: TGTGCCAGCAGCGTAGTAACTAGCGCGAGTGCGCAGTATTTT.

This clonotype was detected ten times or more. A much larger clone sits a single nucleotide away, making a read error possible. Likely a read error: the CDR3 ends without its conserved phenylalanine or tryptophan. The chain joins TRBV6-1 to TRBJ1-2; 9 bases are a match to TRBD1. Trimming took 5 bases from V and 2 from J; bases not matched to a gene: 6. This CDR3 is built from 15 residues. The V gene's germline CDR1 is MNHNS and CDR2 SASEGT. The CDR3 coding sequence is TGTGCCAGCAGTCCAGGGACAGGGTCCAACTATGGCTACACCCTC. This translates into CASSPGTGSNYGYTL.

The chain combines TRBV18 with TRBJ2-4; D assignment may be TRBD1 or TRBD2 (5 bases each). The CDR3 is 16 residues long. Trimming pared 2 bases from V and 6 bases from J, leaving 17 bases between. Germline V CDR1 and CDR2: KGHSH, LQKENI. This chain's CDR3 is CASSPNGGNTGNIQYF. The CDR3 nucleotides are TGTGCCAGCTCACCAAATGGGGGAAATACAGGAAACATTCAGTACTTC.

Many counts were recorded for this clonotype. V is TRBV19 and J is TRBJ1-2; 8 bases fit TRBD1. CDR3 length equals 14 residues. Germline V lookup: CDR1 LNHDA, CDR2 SQIVND (reference sequence). The V segment lost 5 bases and the J segment 3 bases; nucleotides outside the gene matches: 5. DNA of the CDR3: TGTGCCAGTAGTTCAGGGGGCGCGGACTATGGCTACACCTTC. Its protein is CASSSGGADYGYTF.

This clonotype was seen a handful of times. The chain couples TRBV29-1 to TRBJ2-3, with a tentative D call TRBD2 (5 bases). The ends were cut back, 3 bases at V and 1 base at J, with 8 bases in the middle. This CDR3 comprises 13 residues. Germline V gene data show CDR1 as SQVTM and CDR2 as ANQGSEA. The CDR3 bases are TGCAGCGTTGACCGGCGGGGCACAGATACGCAGTATTTT. It encodes CSVDRRGTDTQYF.

The table lists this clonotype with many counts. The chain recombines TRBV20-1 with TRBJ2-5, with D hard to call. This CDR3 is built from 11 residues. Germline V gene sequence: CDR1 DFQATT, CDR2 SNEGSKA (reference sequence). Trimming removed 0 bases from V and 5 bases from J, with 4 bases in between. CDR3 in DNA: TGCAGTGCTAGAGACGGGGAGACCCAGTACTTC. As protein: CSARDGETQYF.

This clonotype was observed at least ten times. The V call is TRBV5-6, the J call TRBJ1-2, with 8 bases lining up with TRBD1. Trimming cost V 9 bases and J 8 bases; bases outside gene matches: 27. CDR3 length equals 18 residues. Germline CDR1 reads SGHDT; CDR2 reads YYEEEE. DNA for the CDR3: TGTGCCACCACGTCGACCTGGACAGGGAAAGGTATAATATTGGGCTACACCTTC. It specifies CATTSTWTGKGIILGYTF. Full variable domain (remainder filled in from reference TRBV5-6 and TRBJ1-2): DAGVTQSPTHLIKTRGQQVTLRCSPKSGHDTVSWYQQALGQGPQFIFQYYEEEERQRGNFPDRFSGHQFPNYSSELNVNALLLGDSALYLCATTSTWTGKGIILGYTFGSGTRLTVV.

This clonotype was found a few times. V and J are TRBV12-3 or TRBV12-4 and TRBJ2-2, with D unclear. The CDR3 covers 13 residues. Trimming stripped 5 bases from V and 8 bases from J, with 12 bases between. The CDR3 loop is CASSPTGQGELFF. For the CDR3, the DNA is TGTGCCAGCAGTCCCACGGGCCAGGGGGAGCTGTTTTTT.

Concerning this clonotype: This may stem from a read error, because a much larger clone lies one nucleotide away. The rearrangement joins TRBV4-3 to TRBJ2-7; D not certain. Germline loops: CDR1 LGHNA, CDR2 YSLEER. The CDR3 is made up of 15 amino acids. V was pared by 1 base and J by 1 base, with 11 bases between. DNA of the CDR3: TGCGCCAGCAGCCAAGTATTCGACAAGTCCTACGAGCAGTACTTC. Translation gives CASSQVFDKSYEQYF.

This clonotype was found many times. The rearrangement uses TRBV6-6 and TRBJ2-7; D may be TRBD2 (7 bases). Between the trimmed V and J ends, which lost 2 bases and 0 bases, there was a span of 14 bases. CDR1 and CDR2 (germline): MNHNY, SVGAGI (reference sequence). The CDR3 spans 16 residues. The CDR3 loop reads CASSYVGGLSSYEQYF. The CDR3 region has the DNA TGTGCCAGCAGTTACGTCGGGGGGCTGAGCTCCTACGAGCAGTACTTC.

This clonotype was recorded at least ten times. The chain employs TRBV6-2 or TRBV6-3 and TRBJ2-5; a possible D gene is TRBD2 (6 bases). CDR3 size: 16 residues. Deletions cut 0 bases from V and 6 bases from J, with 17 bases between. The germline CDR1 and CDR2 sequences are MNHEY and SVGEGT. The CDR3 DNA reads TGTGCCAGCAGTTACTCATTAAGACTCCGGGAGAAGACCCAGTACTTC. It specifies CASSYSLRLREKTQYF.

A note on this clonotype: A read error may explain this, as a much larger clone is one base away. The chain is built from TRBV5-4 and TRBJ1-3; no clear D gene. V gave up 4 bases and J gave up 0 bases, with 17 bases separating them. The germline gives CDR1 SGHNT, CDR2 YYREEE (reference sequence). The CDR3 covers 17 residues. CDR3 loop: CASSLQGRRLSGNTIYF. CDR3 bases: TGTGCCAGCAGCCTCCAAGGCAGGCGCCTCTCTGGAAACACCATATATTTT.

This clonotype was detected ten times or more. The gene calls are TRBV20-1 and TRBJ2-1; D perhaps matches TRBD2 (5 bases). V lost 5 bases and J lost 12, with 14 bases in between. CDR3 length equals 11 residues. Germline CDR1 DFQATT, CDR2 SNEGSKA (reference sequence). The CDR3 spells CSAPADGTQFF. CDR3 DNA: TGCAGTGCTCCAGCGGACGGAACGCAGTTCTTC.

This clonotype appeared many times. The chain combines TRBV7-9 with TRBJ2-5; D is uncertain. Looked up from germline, CDR1 is SEHNR and CDR2 is FQNEAQ (reference sequence). V was trimmed by 1 base and J by 4 bases, leaving 4 bases between them. The CDR3 length is 12 residues. In nucleotides, the CDR3 is TGTGCCAGCAGCTTAGAGCCAGAGACCCAGTACTTC. It translates to CASSLEPETQYF. Full variable domain (rest looked up from reference TRBV7-9 and TRBJ2-5): DTGVSQNPRHKITKRGQNVTFRCDPISEHNRLYWYRQTLGQGPEFLTYFQNEAQLEKSRLLSDRFSAERPKGSFSTLEIQRTEQGDSAMYLCASSLEPETQYFGPGTRLLVL.

V is TRBV27 and J is TRBJ2-3; D not certain. Trimming stripped 5 bases from V and 0 bases from J, with 12 bases between. CDR1 is MNHEY, CDR2 SMNVEV, per germline (reference sequence). There are 15 residues in the CDR3. CDR3: CASSTGRESTDTQYF. CDR3 sequence (DNA): TGTGCCAGCAGTACCGGACGAGAGAGCACAGATACGCAGTATTTT.